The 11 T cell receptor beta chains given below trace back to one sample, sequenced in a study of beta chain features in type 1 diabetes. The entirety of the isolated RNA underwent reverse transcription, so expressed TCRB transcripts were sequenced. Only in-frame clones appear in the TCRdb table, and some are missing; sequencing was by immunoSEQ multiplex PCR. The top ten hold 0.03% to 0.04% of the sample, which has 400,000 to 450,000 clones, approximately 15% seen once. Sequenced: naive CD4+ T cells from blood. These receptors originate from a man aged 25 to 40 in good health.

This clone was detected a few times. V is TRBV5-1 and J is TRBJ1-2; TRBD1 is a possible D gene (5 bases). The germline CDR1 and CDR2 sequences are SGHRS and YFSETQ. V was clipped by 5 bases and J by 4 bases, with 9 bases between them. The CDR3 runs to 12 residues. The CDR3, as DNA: TGCGCCAGCAGGAACGACAGCTATGGCTACACCTTC. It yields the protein CASRNDSYGYTF.

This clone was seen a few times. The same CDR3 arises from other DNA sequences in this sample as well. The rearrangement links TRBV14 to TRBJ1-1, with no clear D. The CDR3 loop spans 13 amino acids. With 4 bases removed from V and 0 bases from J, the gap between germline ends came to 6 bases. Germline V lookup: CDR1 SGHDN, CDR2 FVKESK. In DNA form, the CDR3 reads TGTGCCAGCAGCCCACAGATGAACACTGAAGCTTTCTTT. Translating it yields CASSPQMNTEAFF. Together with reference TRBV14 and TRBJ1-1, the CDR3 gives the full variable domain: EAGVTQFPSHSVIEKGQTVTLRCDPISGHDNLYWYRRVMGKEIKFLLHFVKESKQDESGMPNNRFLAERTGGTYSTLKVQPAELEDSGVYFCASSPQMNTEAFFGQGTRLTVV.

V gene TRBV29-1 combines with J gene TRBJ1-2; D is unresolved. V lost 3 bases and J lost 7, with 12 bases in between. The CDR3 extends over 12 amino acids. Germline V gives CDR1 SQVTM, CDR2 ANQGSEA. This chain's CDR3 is CSVDHGLSGYTF. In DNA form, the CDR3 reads TGCAGCGTTGACCACGGGTTAAGTGGCTACACCTTC.

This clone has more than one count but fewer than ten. Here the CDR3 reads CASSGKGGRPSGIPEKLFF. CDR3 in DNA: TGTGCCAGCAGTGGCAAAGGAGGCAGGCCGTCGGGAATACCTGAAAAACTGTTTTTT. The chain joins TRBV2 to TRBJ1-4, with D uncertain. Trimming shortened V by 4 bases and J by 7 bases, and 28 bases separated the two germline ends. The CDR3 has 19 amino acids. Germline CDR1 is SNHLY and CDR2 is FYNNEI.

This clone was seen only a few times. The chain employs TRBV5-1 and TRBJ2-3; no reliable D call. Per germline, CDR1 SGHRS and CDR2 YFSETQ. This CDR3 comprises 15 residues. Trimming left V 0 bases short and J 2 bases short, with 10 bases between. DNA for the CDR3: TGCGCCAGCAGCTTGGATCGCAGTTTCACAGATACGCAGTATTTT. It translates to CASSLDRSFTDTQYF.

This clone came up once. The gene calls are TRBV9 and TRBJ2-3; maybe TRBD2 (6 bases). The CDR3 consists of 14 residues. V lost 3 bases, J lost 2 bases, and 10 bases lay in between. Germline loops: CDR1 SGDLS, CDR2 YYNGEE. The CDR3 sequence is CASSAGLTTDTQYF. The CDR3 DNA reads TGTGCCAGCAGCGCGGGACTGACCACAGATACGCAGTATTTT.

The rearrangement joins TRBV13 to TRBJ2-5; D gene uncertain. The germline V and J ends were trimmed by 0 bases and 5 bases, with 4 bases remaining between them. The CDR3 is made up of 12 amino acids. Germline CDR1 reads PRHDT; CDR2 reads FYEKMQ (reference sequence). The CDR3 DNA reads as TGTGCCAGCAGCTTAGGGTGGGAGACCCAGTACTTC. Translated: CASSLGWETQYF.

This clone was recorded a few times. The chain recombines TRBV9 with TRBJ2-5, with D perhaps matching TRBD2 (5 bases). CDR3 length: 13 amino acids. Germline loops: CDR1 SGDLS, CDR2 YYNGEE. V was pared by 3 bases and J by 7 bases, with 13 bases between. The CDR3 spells CASSGSPRGTQYF. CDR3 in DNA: TGTGCCAGCAGCGGGTCACCACGGGGGACCCAGTACTTC.

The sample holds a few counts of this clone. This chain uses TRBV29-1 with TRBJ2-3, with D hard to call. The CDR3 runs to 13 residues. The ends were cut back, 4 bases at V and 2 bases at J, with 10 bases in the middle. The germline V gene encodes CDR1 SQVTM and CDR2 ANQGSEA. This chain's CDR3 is CSVVVQSTDTQYF. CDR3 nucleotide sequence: TGCAGCGTTGTAGTGCAGTCCACAGATACGCAGTATTTT.

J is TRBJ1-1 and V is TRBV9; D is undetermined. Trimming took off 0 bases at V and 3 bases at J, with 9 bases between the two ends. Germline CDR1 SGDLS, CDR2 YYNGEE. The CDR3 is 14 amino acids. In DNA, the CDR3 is TGTGCCAGCAGCGTAGCAGATTACTACACTGAAGCTTTCTTT. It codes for CASSVADYYTEAFF.

CDR3 in amino acids: CASSQGNTGDTGELFF. CDR3 nucleotide sequence: TGCGCCAGCAGCCAAGGAAACACTGGGGACACCGGGGAGCTGTTTTTT. The chain is built from TRBV4-1 and TRBJ2-2; unclear D gene. Trimming stripped 1 base from V and 3 bases from J, with 12 bases between. Germline CDR1 reads MGHRA; CDR2 reads YSYEKL. This CDR3 region has 16 residues.